Presented here are 20 T cell receptor beta chains from one specimen sequenced in a study of T cells after yellow fever vaccination. TCRdb re-derived calls from the 5' RACE reads in MiXCR, one entry per CDR3 protein. The table lists hundreds of thousands of distinct CDR3 sequences, roughly 14% of them singletons. Sample: PBMCs, taken on the day of the yellow fever booster vaccination. Source of these receptors: a young man who received the YFV17D yellow fever vaccine.

The chain combines TRBV5-1 with TRBJ2-3; D is possibly TRBD2 (6 bases). Per the germline V gene, CDR1 is SGHRS and CDR2 is YFSETQ. The CDR3 is made up of 16 amino acids. Trimming cost V 1 base and J 1 base, with 13 bases left between them. The CDR3 is CASSLNTGDGTDTQYF. CDR3 nucleotide sequence: TGCGCCAGCAGCTTGAATACGGGAGACGGCACAGATACGCAGTATTTT. The variable domain in full, completed from reference TRBV5-1 and TRBJ2-3, reads KAGVTQTPRYLIKTRGQQVTLSCSPISGHRSVSWYQQTPGQGLQFLFEYFSETQRNKGNFPGRFSGRQFSNSRSEMNVSTLELGDSALYLCASSLNTGDGTDTQYFGPGTRLTVL.

The chain links TRBV4-2 to TRBJ2-3; TRBD1 agrees at 7 bases. Trimming cost V 5 bases and J 4 bases; bases outside gene matches: 15. The germline CDR1 and CDR2 sequences are LGHNA and YNFKEQ. CDR3 length: 17 amino acids. DNA for the CDR3: TGTGCCAGCAGCGAAACGAGGAGGACAGGACGCCCAGATACGCAGTATTTT. Protein: CASSETRRTGRPDTQYF.

V is TRBV18 and J is TRBJ1-6; D remains unclear. V was trimmed by 6 bases and J by 4 bases, leaving 13 bases between them. The CDR3 loop spans 15 amino acids. Germline V lookup: CDR1 KGHSH, CDR2 LQKENI. The CDR3 spells CASSSGIPYNSPLHF. The CDR3 nucleotides read TGTGCCAGCTCCTCGGGAATACCTTATAATTCACCCCTCCACTTT.

V usage is TRBV29-1 and J usage is TRBJ1-1; the D is unclear. Germline CDR1 SQVTM, CDR2 ANQGSEA. The length of the CDR3 is 12 residues. V was trimmed by 3 bases and J by 8 bases, leaving 13 bases between them. CDR3 DNA sequence: TGCAGCGTTGAGCCCTTCCGGTCCGAAGCTTTCTTT. Translation gives CSVEPFRSEAFF.

The chain links TRBV10-3 to TRBJ2-2, with TRBD1 matching over 8 bases. Losses at the gene ends were 5 bases for V and 7 bases for J; bases not matched to a gene: 6. The CDR3 loop spans 14 amino acids. CDR1 and CDR2 from the germline V gene are ENHRY and SYGVKD. The CDR3: CAISRQGASGELFF. CDR3 in DNA: TGTGCCATCAGTCGGCAGGGGGCTAGCGGGGAGCTGTTTTTT.

V and J are TRBV5-1 and TRBJ1-4; the D gene is possibly TRBD1 (5 bases). Trimming stripped 0 bases from V and 8 bases from J, with 14 bases between. Germline V gene sequence: CDR1 SGHRS, CDR2 YFSETQ. CDR3 length equals 15 residues. CDR3 sequence reads: CASSLAGGNEEKLFF. In DNA, the CDR3 is TGCGCCAGCAGCTTGGCTGGGGGAAATGAAGAAAAACTGTTTTTT.

The chain carries TRBV29-1 and TRBJ2-3, with no clear D. Trimming removed 4 bases from V and 2 bases from J, with 10 bases in between. The CDR3 length is 13 residues. The germline CDR1 and CDR2 sequences are SQVTM and ANQGSEA. The CDR3 protein is CSVVRDNTDTQYF. CDR3 bases: TGCAGCGTTGTCCGAGACAACACAGATACGCAGTATTTT.

The rearrangement uses TRBV12-3 or TRBV12-4 and TRBJ2-7; D might be TRBD1 (5 bases). The V and J ends lost 5 bases and 3 bases respectively, with 23 bases between them. CDR3 length: 17 residues. For the CDR3, the DNA is TGTGCCAGCAGTGGTTTTAAGGGGCAGGTGGGGATCTACGAGCAGTACTTC. Encoded protein: CASSGFKGQVGIYEQYF.

This clonotype was seen a few times. The chain recombines TRBV7-2 with TRBJ2-4, with D unresolved. V lost 6 bases and J lost 5, with 11 bases in between. Germline V gene lookup returns CDR1 SGHTA and CDR2 FQGNSA. The CDR3 totals 13 residues. DNA for the CDR3: TGTGCCAGCAGTTACGAGAGCCAAAACATTCAGTACTTC. Protein: CASSYESQNIQYF.

The chain has TRBV24-1 and TRBJ2-5, with 12 bases matching TRBD2. CDR1 and CDR2 (germline): KGHDR, SFDVKD. V lost 5 bases and J lost 4; bases outside the gene matches: 4. The CDR3 length is 15 residues. DNA for the CDR3: TGTGCCACCAGTGCACTAGCGGGAGGTTCAGAGACCCAGTACTTC. Translated: CATSALAGGSETQYF.

Only a few counts were recorded for this clonotype. J is TRBJ2-1 and V is TRBV24-1, with 7 bases lining up with TRBD1. The V and J ends lost 5 bases and 0 bases, in that order; junction bases with no gene match: 6. The length of the CDR3 is 16 residues. Germline V gives CDR1 KGHDR, CDR2 SFDVKD. CDR3 sequence reads: CATSGGQASSYNEQFF. In DNA, the CDR3 is TGTGCCACCAGTGGAGGACAGGCCAGCTCCTACAATGAGCAGTTCTTC.

Only a few counts were recorded for this clonotype. The chain recombines TRBV20-1 with TRBJ2-3; TRBD2 matches 7 bases. J gave up 4 bases and V 4 bases, and 8 bases lay outside the gene matches. Germline V gene sequence: CDR1 DFQATT, CDR2 SNEGSKA (reference sequence). This CDR3 is built from 14 residues. CDR3 sequence: CSATTSLWPDTQYF. The DNA of the CDR3 is TGCAGTGCTACGACTAGCTTATGGCCAGATACGCAGTATTTT.

This CDR3 is CASSLLASSETQYF. DNA for the CDR3: TGTGCCAGCAGCTTACTGGCCAGTTCGGAGACCCAGTACTTC. This rearrangement joins TRBV7-6 to TRBJ2-5; no clear D. Deletions cut 2 bases from V and 5 bases from J, with 12 bases between. The germline gives CDR1 SGHVS, CDR2 FNYEAQ. This CDR3 region has 14 residues.

This clonotype was observed a handful of times. CDR3 sequence (DNA): TGCGCCAGCAGCTTGGCCGAGGGTTTTGAGTCAGGGGACACTGAAGCTTTCTTT. This translates into CASSLAEGFESGDTEAFF. V usage is TRBV5-1 and J usage is TRBJ1-1; D possibly corresponds to TRBD1 (6 bases). Trimming took 0 bases from V and 3 from J, leaving 21 bases between them. The CDR3 sequence is 18 residues long. Looked up from germline, CDR1 is SGHRS and CDR2 is YFSETQ.

Notes on this clonotype: A read error may account for a junction end that differs from germline. V is TRBV5-1 and J is TRBJ2-5, with 10 bases aligning to TRBD2. CDR3 length equals 15 residues. CDR1 SGHRS and CDR2 YFSETQ come from the germline V gene. The CDR3 DNA reads TGCGCCAGCAAAACTACCGGGACTAGCGAAGAGACCCAGCACTTC. Encoded protein: CASKTTGTSEETQHF.

This clonotype occurred a few times. CDR3: CASSKGESRNNSPLHF. CDR3 coding DNA: TGTGCCAGCAGCAAAGGGGAGTCGCGGAATAATTCACCCCTCCACTTT. V and J are TRBV21-1 and TRBJ1-6. TRBV21-1 is marked as a pseudogene. The CDR3 covers 16 residues.

The chain recombines TRBV15 with TRBJ2-5; a possible D gene is TRBD2 (5 bases). Looked up from germline, CDR1 is LNHNV and CDR2 is YYDKDF (reference sequence). Trimming stripped 4 bases from V and 5 bases from J, with 20 bases between. The CDR3 length is 16 residues. The DNA of the CDR3 is TGTGCCACCAGCATACACGGAAACGGGGTTCGGGAGACCCAGTACTTC. Its protein is CATSIHGNGVRETQYF.

This clonotype was seen a handful of times. The chain couples TRBV29-1 to TRBJ2-7, with a possible D match to TRBD1 (6 bases). Germline CDR1 is SQVTM and CDR2 is ANQGSEA. Deletions cut 5 bases from V and 7 bases from J, with 18 bases between. The CDR3 extends over 13 amino acids. The CDR3 protein is CSVSFWTDGEQYF. For the CDR3, the DNA is TGCAGCGTTAGTTTCTGGACAGACGGAGAGCAGTACTTC.

This chain joins TRBV6-1 and TRBJ1-6, with 8 nucleotides matching TRBD1. This CDR3 spans 18 amino acids. Trimming took 7 bases from V and 9 from J; bases not matched to a gene: 20. CDR1 MNHNS and CDR2 SASEGT come from the germline V gene. In nucleotides, the CDR3 is TGTGCCAGCACCTACACCCCAGGGTTTGCAGGGGGCTCTTCACCCCTCCACTTT. Protein product: CASTYTPGFAGGSSPLHF.

The CDR3 DNA sequence: TGTGCCAGCAGTTTGAGGGACGGTTGGGGTGATTCACCCCTCCACTTT. This translates into CASSLRDGWGDSPLHF. The genes are TRBV27 and TRBJ1-6, with D perhaps matching TRBD1 (5 bases). Looked up from germline, CDR1 is MNHEY and CDR2 is SMNVEV (reference sequence). V was cut by 3 bases and J by 8 bases, with 17 bases left in between. The CDR3 runs 16 residues.